The rows below give T cell receptor beta chains drawn from one sample of a study of blood T cell repertoires in COVID-19. The table came from immunoSEQ multiplex PCR; TCRdb's copy has only in-frame clones and leaves some out. The profile covers tens of thousands of clones, with roughly 80% appearing a single time and 24% taken by the ten largest. The material sequenced was peripheral blood. The receptors derive from a human donor with acute or convalescent COVID-19. The donor label of this sample is uncertain. CDR3s include the opening cysteine and the closing phenylalanine or tryptophan. Fields, in order: CDR3 protein, V gene, J gene, clone size. Only part of the rows carry a size: once, few, many, or a class if the clone is expanded.

CASSASGSLNTEAFF	TRBV11-2	TRBJ1-1	-
CASNGPSRTANTGELFF	TRBV2	TRBJ2-2	once
CASSPGGAGSPLHF	TRBV7-9	TRBJ1-6	-
CASSMGLGSYEQYF	TRBV11-2	TRBJ2-7	-
CAISDAGGPSYNEQFF	TRBV10-3	TRBJ2-1	-
CASTLLAGARGEQYF	TRBV27	TRBJ2-7	-
CASSPRGLEGNTIYF	TRBV18	TRBJ1-3	-
CSVGQVNTGELFF	TRBV29-1	TRBJ2-2	-
CASSFRDRAGYTF	TRBV27	TRBJ1-2	few
CASSVGSGTGLSIYNEQFF	TRBV9	TRBJ2-1	-
CASSESGTPQETQYF	TRBV6-1	TRBJ2-5	-
CASSPHSGTGNTIYF	TRBV5-1	TRBJ1-3	-
CASSLIRRDRSFGNTIYF	TRBV5-1	TRBJ1-3	-
CASSPEFPGLRGF	TRBV7-9	TRBJ2-7	-
CSVEVNSSEQYF	TRBV29-1	TRBJ2-7	-
CASSQATGSQETQYF	TRBV3-1/TRBV3-2	TRBJ2-5	-
CASSPGDSRYTEAFF	TRBV6-2/TRBV6-3	TRBJ1-1	-
CASSPFFGGSTDEQFF	TRBV18	TRBJ2-1	-
CASSETGKSYNEQFF	TRBV19	TRBJ2-1	-
CASSALPGLAGGPDTQYF	TRBV18	TRBJ2-3	-
CASKLPAGTEAFF	TRBV5-4	TRBJ1-1	-
CASSPYNDMNTEAFF	TRBV9	TRBJ1-1	-
CASSLRTSGGVSTDTQYF	TRBV13	TRBJ2-3	-
CASVDRGLGTEAFF	TRBV19	TRBJ1-1	-
CASSSVAGGTSTDTQYF	TRBV9	TRBJ2-3	once
CSLRDRGLGETQYF	TRBV29-1	TRBJ2-5	few
CASSLVDSTNTEAFF	TRBV5-1	TRBJ1-1	-
CASSSAGMNTEAFF	TRBV5-1	TRBJ1-1	-
CSVDLSGNTIYF	TRBV29-1	TRBJ1-3	-
CASSILYEQYF	TRBV28	TRBJ2-7	-
CASSLRDSYEQYF	TRBV12-3/TRBV12-4	TRBJ2-7	-
CASSQVVLYEQYF	TRBV14	TRBJ2-7	-
CASSLLRGFNTGELFF	TRBV11-2	TRBJ2-2	-
CASSLTRPNTGELFF	TRBV27	TRBJ2-2	-
CASSRGGVQETQYF	TRBV7-9	TRBJ2-5	-
CASSSLAGGRPDTQYF	TRBV27	TRBJ2-3	-
CASKFGLGQPQHF	TRBV6-5	TRBJ1-5	once
CASSPGRAGTRRTDTQYF	TRBV19	TRBJ2-3	once
CASSPGQGLMNGNTIYF	TRBV3-1/TRBV3-2	TRBJ1-3	-
CASSWGLNEQFF	TRBV5-6	TRBJ2-1	-
CASSNTGANVLTF	TRBV9	TRBJ2-6	-
CASSQFRNTGELFF	TRBV3-1/TRBV3-2	TRBJ2-2	once
CASSIDAGTETQYF	TRBV19	TRBJ2-5	-
CASSLNLRAEGTDTQYF	TRBV7-2	TRBJ2-3	-
CASSLSLGQGSNEQFF	TRBV5-8	TRBJ2-1	-
CASSGRDSANYGYTF	TRBV19	TRBJ1-2	few
CAISEWTSGDHNEQFF	TRBV10-3	TRBJ2-1	-
CASSQGAVSKNIQYF	TRBV4-2	TRBJ2-4	-
CASSLDRANYEQYF	TRBV7-9	TRBJ2-7	-
CASSPDRFLAFF	TRBV11-2	TRBJ1-1	-
CASSPNRGSTATNEKLFF	TRBV5-1	TRBJ1-4	-
CASSLDPTGSHEQYF	TRBV7-2	TRBJ2-7	-
CASTLRTGAPDRGTEAFF	TRBV5-1	TRBJ1-1	-
CASSRNGQGMSYEQYF	TRBV19	TRBJ2-7	few
CASGLGQTLNTEAFF	TRBV12-5	TRBJ1-1	few